This TCR beta chain was sequenced during a study of T cell responses to AZD1222 COVID-19 vaccine. Study-level points and caveats: Baseline seropositivity characterized only a handful of AZD1222 recipients.

Libraries were prepared by immunoSEQ multiplex PCR; TCRdb keeps only in-frame clonotypes and omits some of them. The table shows 120,000 or so clones, with under 95% occurring only once. V shed 3 bases and J shed 4 bases, with 7 bases lying between them. Germline V gives CDR1 LNHDA, CDR2 SQIVND (reference sequence). The CDR3 totals 13 residues. In its sample, this clone was seen once. Its matching antigen is unknown. The V call is TRBV19, the J call TRBJ1-5, with D hard to call. This specimen was peripheral blood, taken on day 0 of AZD1222 vaccination. This sequence originates from an adult in good health. This CDR3 is CASSITGNQPQHF. The CDR3, as DNA: TGTGCCAGTAGTATTACGGGTAATCAGCCCCAGCATTTT.